The rows below give T cell receptor beta chains drawn from one sample of a study of synovial regulatory T cells in juvenile arthritis. The method was immunoSEQ multiplex PCR; TCRdb's version includes in-frame clones alone and lacks a portion of them. This sample contains around 2,200 clones. The sequenced material came from Treg cells from the synovium. All receptors come from a donor younger than 35 with juvenile idiopathic arthritis. Both conserved end residues are part of each CDR3. Clone size is shown for a subset of rows, as once, few, many or a class of expanded clone.

clone_size: .; v_call: TRBV6-5; j_call: TRBJ1-1; cdr3_aa: CATRDSLKTEAFF
clone_size: .; v_call: TRBV2; j_call: TRBJ1-2; cdr3_aa: CASIGPRSGGYTF
clone_size: .; v_call: TRBV12-5; j_call: TRBJ1-6; cdr3_aa: CASGFQGTGFSPLHF
clone_size: .; v_call: TRBV18; j_call: TRBJ2-2; cdr3_aa: CASSPHRGFTGELFF
clone_size: medium-sized; v_call: TRBV5-4; j_call: TRBJ2-5; cdr3_aa: CASSLVLGLTEETQYF
clone_size: .; v_call: TRBV7-3; j_call: TRBJ2-3; cdr3_aa: CASSPTTLMLSSTDTQYF
clone_size: medium-sized; v_call: TRBV28; j_call: TRBJ1-1; cdr3_aa: CASRPSGGEAFF
clone_size: medium-sized; v_call: TRBV19; j_call: TRBJ1-5; cdr3_aa: CASSSSRGYQPQHF
clone_size: medium-sized; v_call: TRBV6-5; j_call: TRBJ2-7; cdr3_aa: CASSYRGRNYEQYF
clone_size: .; v_call: TRBV9; j_call: TRBJ2-2; cdr3_aa: CASSVEDRGTGELFF
clone_size: medium-sized; v_call: TRBV19; j_call: TRBJ1-2; cdr3_aa: CASRGGQGPFYGYTF
clone_size: .; v_call: TRBV7-9; j_call: TRBJ2-3; cdr3_aa: CASSPAGLAGGTDTQYF
clone_size: .; v_call: TRBV15; j_call: TRBJ2-1; cdr3_aa: CATSREGAGGINNEQFF
clone_size: .; v_call: TRBV27; j_call: TRBJ2-4; cdr3_aa: CASSPMQGYSKNIQYF
clone_size: medium-sized; v_call: TRBV2; j_call: TRBJ1-1; cdr3_aa: CASREQGGWAFF
clone_size: medium-sized; v_call: TRBV29-1; j_call: TRBJ2-6; cdr3_aa: CSVDSSGANVLTF
clone_size: .; v_call: TRBV5-4; j_call: TRBJ2-3; cdr3_aa: CASSRGPARTDTQYF
clone_size: .; v_call: TRBV7-9; j_call: TRBJ2-5; cdr3_aa: CASSSLAGAQETQYF
clone_size: .; v_call: TRBV15; j_call: TRBJ2-5; cdr3_aa: CATSRETSGGGTQYF
clone_size: medium-sized; v_call: TRBV10-1; j_call: TRBJ2-3; cdr3_aa: CASSGGITDTQYF
clone_size: .; v_call: TRBV4-2; j_call: TRBJ2-5; cdr3_aa: CASSQEPSGGAPETQYF
clone_size: medium-sized; v_call: TRBV10-2; j_call: TRBJ2-2; cdr3_aa: CASSLDLAGITGELFF
clone_size: medium-sized; v_call: TRBV5-6; j_call: TRBJ1-1; cdr3_aa: CASSFPGGVDTEAFF
clone_size: medium-sized; v_call: TRBV5-1; j_call: TRBJ2-2; cdr3_aa: CASSLKVSSRDTGELFF
clone_size: medium-sized; v_call: TRBV7-8; j_call: TRBJ1-4; cdr3_aa: CASSSTVKGWNEKLFF
clone_size: medium-sized; v_call: TRBV21-1; j_call: TRBJ1-4; cdr3_aa: CASSTPQGVFF
clone_size: medium-sized; v_call: TRBV5-4; j_call: TRBJ2-2; cdr3_aa: CASSLDPIYTGELFF
clone_size: medium-sized; v_call: TRBV6-1; j_call: TRBJ2-7; cdr3_aa: CASSEGGPSYEQYF
clone_size: medium-sized; v_call: TRBV7-6; j_call: TRBJ2-4; cdr3_aa: CASSPGGPLAKNIQYF
clone_size: medium-sized; v_call: TRBV18; j_call: TRBJ1-3; cdr3_aa: CASSGQGAAGNTIYF
clone_size: medium-sized; v_call: TRBV9; j_call: TRBJ1-1; cdr3_aa: CASSVDRDTEAFF
clone_size: medium-sized; v_call: TRBV5-1; j_call: TRBJ1-4; cdr3_aa: CASSVQGTNEKLFF
clone_size: .; v_call: TRBV29-1; j_call: TRBJ2-5; cdr3_aa: CSVVPGVGGETQYF
clone_size: .; v_call: TRBV29-1; j_call: TRBJ2-1; cdr3_aa: CSVTPWDSSYYNEQFF
clone_size: medium-sized; v_call: TRBV19; j_call: TRBJ1-1; cdr3_aa: CASSIARNTEAFF
clone_size: .; v_call: TRBV7-2; j_call: TRBJ2-7; cdr3_aa: CASSFQAGNYEQYF
clone_size: .; v_call: TRBV30; j_call: TRBJ2-7; cdr3_aa: CAWSVFRGYEQYF
clone_size: .; v_call: TRBV5-5; j_call: TRBJ1-1; cdr3_aa: CASSQTGLNTEAFF
clone_size: large; v_call: TRBV19; j_call: TRBJ1-2; cdr3_aa: CASSSMDKNYGYTF
clone_size: .; v_call: TRBV5-1; j_call: TRBJ2-5; cdr3_aa: CASSTGQGGETQYF
clone_size: medium-sized; v_call: TRBV4-2; j_call: TRBJ2-7; cdr3_aa: CASSLWREGYEQYF
clone_size: medium-sized; v_call: TRBV19; j_call: TRBJ2-7; cdr3_aa: CASSFGTGGYEQYF
clone_size: large; v_call: TRBV14; j_call: TRBJ2-1; cdr3_aa: CASSLASSGGGGEQFF
clone_size: .; v_call: TRBV15; j_call: TRBJ2-5; cdr3_aa: CATSRSGFNEQYF
clone_size: medium-sized; v_call: TRBV2; j_call: TRBJ2-1; cdr3_aa: CASSPPGQSYNEQFF
clone_size: medium-sized; v_call: TRBV21-1; j_call: TRBJ2-3; cdr3_aa: CASGNSTGTDTQYF
clone_size: medium-sized; v_call: TRBV30; j_call: TRBJ1-4; cdr3_aa: CAWSVGQGEKLFF
clone_size: medium-sized; v_call: TRBV27; j_call: TRBJ2-2; cdr3_aa: CASSLSTSGSTGELFF
clone_size: .; v_call: TRBV9; j_call: TRBJ1-6; cdr3_aa: CASSVKPYNSPLHF